The next 28 T cell receptor beta chains were all read from a single sample in a study of cytomegalovirus exposure and HLA in healthy donors. Use of 60 Vbeta and 13 Jbeta primers characterized the PCR. Produced via immunoSEQ multiplex PCR; TCRdb's table is partial and in-frame only. The sample holds about 170,000 clones; about four fifths are singletons and the top ten take about 0.76%. Sample: PBMCs. The source of these receptors is a woman aged 18-29 years in good health and CMV-seronegative.

V is TRBV4-3 and J is TRBJ2-2; 7 positions agree with TRBD2. Germline V CDR1 and CDR2: LGHNA, YSLEER. CDR3 length: 16 residues. V was clipped by 4 bases and J by 5 bases; unmatched bases: 10. This CDR3 reads CASSLGTTMGTGELFF. The CDR3 coding sequence is TGCGCCAGCAGCCTCGGGACTACTATGGGGACCGGGGAGCTGTTTTTT.

There are a few counts of this clone. V and J are TRBV5-4 and TRBJ2-5; 8 bases are a match to TRBD2. The germline gives CDR1 SGHNT, CDR2 YYREEE (reference sequence). This CDR3 spans 13 amino acids. After removal of 3 bases from V and 11 bases from J, the junction contained 9 bases not matched to a gene. CDR3 sequence: CASSWSGEREQYF. DNA of the CDR3: TGTGCCAGCAGCTGGTCCGGGGAGCGGGAGCAGTACTTC.

V and J are TRBV6-1 and TRBJ1-5, with 7 bases identical to TRBD1. Germline V gives CDR1 MNHNS, CDR2 SASEGT. The CDR3 runs to 14 residues. Trimming at V came to 5 bases and at J to 5 bases, leaving 6 bases not matched to a gene. This CDR3 is CASSRQGDHQPQHF. The CDR3 DNA reads TGTGCCAGCAGTCGACAGGGCGATCATCAGCCCCAGCATTTT.

V is TRBV9 and J is TRBJ2-5; D may be TRBD1 (5 bases). The J call may not be correct, given that the DNA end is closer to TRBJ2-7. Looked up from germline, CDR1 is SGDLS and CDR2 is YYNGEE. There are 14 residues in the CDR3. The CDR3 is CASSVYQGLGEQYF. CDR3 nucleotides: TGTGCCAGCAGCGTATACCAGGGTCTAGGCGAGCAGTACTTC.

The J gene is TRBJ2-4, the V gene TRBV2; 12 bases match TRBD2. CDR3 length: 12 amino acids. Per germline, CDR1 SNHLY and CDR2 FYNNEI. V lost 8 bases and J lost 8; bases outside the gene matches: 1. CDR3 loop: CASASGRDIQYF. CDR3 bases: TGTGCCAGCGCTAGCGGGAGGGACATTCAGTACTTC. Supplemented by reference TRBV2 and TRBJ2-4, the full variable domain reads EPEVTQTPSHQVTQMGQEVILRCVPISNHLYFYWYRQILGQKVEFLVSFYNNEISEKSEIFDDQFSVERPDGSNFTLKIRSTKLEDSAMYFCASASGRDIQYFGAGTRLSVL.

The V call is TRBV10-3, the J call TRBJ2-7, with 12 bases matching TRBD2. This CDR3 contains 18 residues. Trimming removed 6 bases from V and 3 bases from J; junction bases left unmatched: 15. Per the germline V gene, CDR1 is ENHRY and CDR2 is SYGVKD. The CDR3 is CAISKTGPSGRADYEQYF. The CDR3 region has the DNA TGTGCCATCAGCAAGACAGGACCTAGCGGGAGGGCCGACTACGAGCAGTACTTC.

Details on this clone: This clone may be a read error of a much larger clone one base away. This chain links TRBV28 with TRBJ2-3, with 9 bases fitting TRBD2. Germline V lookup: CDR1 MDHEN, CDR2 SYDVKM. CDR3 size: 15 residues. Trimming at V came to 4 bases and at J to 0 bases, leaving 2 bases not matched to a gene. The CDR3 reads CASSYTSGSTDTQYF. CDR3 bases: TGTGCCAGCAGTTACACTAGCGGGAGCACAGATACGCAGTATTTT.

The chain links TRBV7-9 to TRBJ2-1; D is uncertain. V was shortened by 1 base and J by 5 bases, with 18 bases between the two germline ends. The length of the CDR3 is 17 residues. CDR1 and CDR2 from the germline V gene are SEHNR and FQNEAQ (reference sequence). The CDR3 DNA follows: TGTGCCAGCAGCTTAGGAGGTGGTCTGAGCGATAACAATGAGCAGTTCTTC. This codes for CASSLGGGLSDNNEQFF.

The chain links TRBV6-1 to TRBJ2-1; TRBD2 agrees at 8 bases. The J segment lost 4 bases and the V segment lost 6 bases, leaving 8 bases of the junction unmatched. This CDR3 has 15 residues. Germline V gene lookup returns CDR1 MNHNS and CDR2 SASEGT. The CDR3 DNA sequence: TGTGCCAGCAGCCAAACTAGCGGCCCATACAATGAGCAGTTCTTC. This gives the protein CASSQTSGPYNEQFF.

V usage is TRBV14 and J usage is TRBJ2-1; TRBD2 agrees at 10 bases. Looked up from germline, CDR1 is SGHDN and CDR2 is FVKESK. This CDR3 region has 14 residues. V trimming: 4 bases; J trimming: 13 bases; junction bases outside the gene matches: 10. CDR3 DNA sequence: TGTGCCAGCAGCCCCATGACTAGCGGGTTCGGTCAGTTCTTC. It encodes CASSPMTSGFGQFF.

The genes are TRBV19 and TRBJ1-5; 7 positions agree with TRBD1. J gave up 0 bases and V 5 bases, and 13 bases lay outside the gene matches. The CDR3 runs to 18 residues. Per the germline V gene, CDR1 is LNHDA and CDR2 is SQIVND (reference sequence). In DNA, the CDR3 is TGTGCCAGTAGTGCGGACAGGTCATCCCTACTTAGCAATCAGCCCCAGCATTTT. The encoded protein is CASSADRSSLLSNQPQHF.

The chain's CDR3 is CASGGERGTGELFF. The CDR3, as DNA: TGTGCCAGCGGGGGGGAACGGGGCACCGGGGAGCTGTTTTTT. The chain combines TRBV27 with TRBJ2-2; TRBD2 agrees at 7 bases. V was pared by 8 bases and J by 4 bases, with 7 bases of the junction left unmatched. Germline V gene lookup returns CDR1 MNHEY and CDR2 SMNVEV (reference sequence). The length of the CDR3 is 14 residues.

The gene calls are TRBV5-1 and TRBJ2-7; 9 positions agree with TRBD1. Germline trimming cut 5 bases from V and 1 base from J; bases unmatched to any gene: 7. The germline V gene has CDR1 SGHRS and CDR2 YFSETQ. This CDR3 is 15 amino acids long. This CDR3 is CASRRRTGESYEQYF. The CDR3, as DNA: TGCGCCAGCAGGAGAAGGACAGGGGAGTCCTACGAGCAGTACTTC. The full variable domain, its missing parts supplied by reference TRBV5-1 and TRBJ2-7, is KAGVTQTPRYLIKTRGQQVTLSCSPISGHRSVSWYQQTPGQGLQFLFEYFSETQRNKGNFPGRFSGRQFSNSRSEMNVSTLELGDSALYLCASRRRTGESYEQYFGPGTRLTVT.

This clone was detected a few times. V and J are TRBV7-9 and TRBJ2-3; D possibly corresponds to TRBD1 (5 bases). Germline CDR1 SEHNR, CDR2 FQNEAQ (reference sequence). This CDR3 is 13 amino acids long. V was shortened by 5 bases and J by 1 base, with 7 bases between the two germline ends. The CDR3 DNA reads TGTGCCAGCAGCAGCAGGGGCACAGATACGCAGTATTTT. Protein: CASSSRGTDTQYF. Full variable domain (outside the CDR3, taken from reference TRBV7-9 and TRBJ2-3): DTGVSQNPRHKITKRGQNVTFRCDPISEHNRLYWYRQTLGQGPEFLTYFQNEAQLEKSRLLSDRFSAERPKGSFSTLEIQRTEQGDSAMYLCASSSRGTDTQYFGPGTRLTVL.

The count of this clone is one. The chain uses TRBV4-2 and TRBJ2-1; 7 nucleotides align to TRBD2. The CDR3 runs to 16 residues. Germline V gives CDR1 LGHNA, CDR2 YNFKEQ. Trimming took 0 bases from V and 5 from J; bases not matched to a gene: 7. Here the CDR3 reads CASSQDRLADDNEQFF. The CDR3 DNA reads as TGTGCCAGCAGCCAAGATCGCCTAGCGGACGACAATGAGCAGTTCTTC.

V gene TRBV6-1 combines with J gene TRBJ2-3; D is unresolved. Germline assignment: CDR1 MNHNS and CDR2 SASEGT. Trimming shortened V by 6 bases and J by 2 bases, and 15 bases separated the two germline ends. CDR3 size: 15 residues. This CDR3 is CASSLSMESTDTQYF. The CDR3 nucleotides read TGTGCCAGCAGCCTCTCAATGGAGTCCACAGATACGCAGTATTTT.

CDR3 nucleotide sequence: TGCGCCAGCAGCCAAGACGTCTACTACGAGCAGTACTTC. It specifies CASSQDVYYEQYF. The genes are TRBV4-1 and TRBJ2-5; D gene unclear. With the DNA end fitting TRBJ2-7 better, the J assignment may be wrong. This CDR3 has 13 amino acids. CDR1 and CDR2 (germline): MGHRA, YSYEKL.

The chain carries TRBV5-7 and TRBJ1-2, with 7 bases matching TRBD1. TRBV5-7 is treated as an ORF (open reading frame) with a function not yet certain. The V gene end was trimmed by 2 bases and the J gene end by 11 bases; junction bases not matched to a gene: 27. The CDR3 covers 19 residues. The CDR3, as DNA: TGTGCCAGCAGCTTTATTGGTATCGGGACAGACAATTGGAGGGATAAGTACACCTTC. Amino acid sequence: CASSFIGIGTDNWRDKYTF.

This clone was seen only once. V usage is TRBV18 and J usage is TRBJ1-1, with D perhaps TRBD1 (6 bases). Trimming removed 4 bases from V and 0 bases from J, with 6 bases in between. CDR1 and CDR2 from the germline V gene are KGHSH and LQKENI. This CDR3 contains 13 residues. The CDR3 sequence: CASSRTVNTEAFF. The CDR3 bases are TGTGCCAGCTCACGGACAGTGAACACTGAAGCTTTCTTT.

CDR3 residues: CSVFTGGRGTEAFF. CDR3 DNA: TGCAGCGTCTTCACAGGGGGCCGGGGCACTGAAGCTTTCTTT. The chain is built from TRBV29-1 and TRBJ1-1; 9 bases line up with TRBD1. Germline CDR1 and CDR2: SQVTM and ANQGSEA. The V gene end was trimmed by 6 bases and the J gene end by 4 bases; junction bases not matched to a gene: 9. This CDR3 has 14 amino acids. The variable domain in full, with the rest retrieved from reference TRBV29-1 and TRBJ1-1, is SAVISQKPSRDICQRGTSLTIQCQVDSQVTMMFWYRQQPGQSLTLIATANQGSEATYESGFVIDKFPISRPNLTFSTLTVSNMSPEDSSIYLCSVFTGGRGTEAFFGQGTRLTVV.

The rearrangement joins TRBV6-4 to TRBJ2-1; no clear D. Per the germline V gene, CDR1 is MRHNA and CDR2 is SNTAGT. There are 15 residues in the CDR3. V was pared by 4 bases and J by 0 bases, with 10 bases between. For the CDR3, the DNA is TGTGCCAGCAGTGCGTCACTCCGCTCCTACAATGAGCAGTTCTTC. This translates into CASSASLRSYNEQFF.

With respect to this clone: One end of the junction varies from germline; a read error may be responsible. V usage is TRBV7-7 and J usage is TRBJ2-5, with a tentative D call TRBD1 (5 bases). Germline CDR1 is SSHAT and CDR2 is FNYEAQ (reference sequence). This CDR3 region has 16 residues. The CDR3 here is CASSLEGRGPEETQYF. In DNA, the CDR3 is TGTGCTAGCAGCTTAGAAGGAAGGGGCCCGGAGGAGACCCAGTACTTC.

The rearrangement links TRBV6-1 to TRBJ2-7; a possible D gene is TRBD1 (6 bases). From germline, CDR1 is MNHNS and CDR2 SASEGT. The CDR3 contains 14 residues. Trimming pared 6 bases from V and 1 base from J, leaving 13 bases between. The CDR3 reads CASRRKTGSYEQYF. DNA of the CDR3: TGTGCCAGCAGAAGAAAGACAGGATCCTACGAGCAGTACTTC.

V gene TRBV6-6 combines with J gene TRBJ2-5, with TRBD2 as a possible D gene (6 bases). V lost 7 bases and J 1 base, leaving 16 bases between the germline ends. This CDR3 has 15 residues. Germline-derived CDR1 and CDR2 are MNHNY and SVGAGI (reference sequence). CDR3 in DNA: TGTGCCAGCACCCTTTTGGGGGGTCTCCAAGAGACCCAGTACTTC. This codes for CASTLLGGLQETQYF.

This chain joins TRBV2 and TRBJ2-5; D might be TRBD1 (5 bases). The J call may be mistaken, given a closer DNA end match to TRBJ2-7. The CDR3 runs to 14 residues. Per germline, CDR1 SNHLY and CDR2 FYNNEI. In DNA, the CDR3 is TGTGCCAGCAAGGAGACAGCGAGCTCCTACGAGCAGTACTTC. Translated, it gives CASKETASSYEQYF.

The chain is built from TRBV4-3 and TRBJ1-4; D possibly corresponds to TRBD1 (6 bases). The CDR3 is 19 residues long. The ends were cut back, 2 bases at V and 6 bases at J, with 25 bases in the middle. The V gene's germline CDR1 is LGHNA and CDR2 YSLEER. This chain's CDR3 is CASSQRGRQGIGIDEKLFF. CDR3 sequence (DNA): TGCGCCAGCAGCCAACGGGGTAGGCAGGGGATCGGCATCGATGAAAAACTGTTTTTT.

The rearrangement uses TRBV19 and TRBJ2-7; 9 bases fit TRBD1. This CDR3 spans 15 amino acids. Unmatched junction bases numbered 8, after V lost 6 bases and J lost 2 bases. In germline, CDR1 is LNHDA, CDR2 SQIVND (reference sequence). The CDR3 DNA reads TGTGCCAGTAGCCCACAGGGGGCGCCAACCTACGAGCAGTACTTC. Residues: CASSPQGAPTYEQYF.

This clone was observed a handful of times. The chain's CDR3 is CASRLGGLKEAFF. CDR3 DNA sequence: TGTGCCAGCAGGTTGGGGGGGTTGAAGGAAGCTTTCTTT. This chain uses TRBV7-9 with TRBJ1-1; TRBD1 is a possible D gene (5 bases). The V end lost 6 bases, the J end lost 8 bases, and 16 bases lay between the germline ends. From germline, CDR1 is SEHNR and CDR2 FQNEAQ (reference sequence). The CDR3 runs 13 residues.